Below, 8 T cell receptor beta chains from the same sample are listed, as sequenced in a study of blood T cell repertoires in COVID-19. Assay used: immunoSEQ multiplex PCR; TCRdb lists only in-frame clones, some missing. The table lists approximately 34,000 clones, 80% of them singletons. Sequenced: peripheral blood. The origin of the receptors is a woman between 65 and 79 years old with acute or convalescent COVID-19.

The chain uses TRBV5-6 and TRBJ2-2, with 9 bases matching TRBD2. The CDR3 sequence is 18 residues long. The trim removed 4 bases at V and 5 bases at J, leaving 15 bases unmatched. The germline CDR1 and CDR2 sequences are SGHDT and YYEEEE. The CDR3 here is CASSALGLSGRATGELFF. The CDR3 DNA reads TGTGCCAGCAGCGCGCTAGGGCTTAGCGGGAGAGCTACCGGGGAGCTGTTTTTT.

This clone was recorded only once. The V and J genes are TRBV21-1 and TRBJ2-2; no check of the table's D call, TRBD1, against the DNA was made. TRBV21-1 is marked as a pseudogene. This CDR3 is built from 16 residues. The CDR3 loop reads CASSKAPQVKTGELFF. As DNA, the CDR3 is TGTGCCAGCAGCAAAGCGCCTCAGGTCAAAACCGGGGAGCTGTTTTTT.

This clone was counted only a few times. Distinct nucleotide sequences in the sample also encode this CDR3. CDR3 protein: CASSPPSGLTDTQYF. DNA for the CDR3: TGTGCCAGCAGTCCCCCATCGGGACTCACAGATACGCAGTATTTT. The gene calls are TRBV28 and TRBJ2-3; possible D gene TRBD2, 6 bases. Trimming took 5 bases from V and 2 from J, leaving 14 bases between them. The CDR3 is 15 amino acids. Germline V gene sequence: CDR1 MDHEN, CDR2 SYDVKM.

CDR3 in DNA: TGTGCCATCAGGCAGAGCACAGATACGCAGTATTTT. Protein: CAIRQSTDTQYF. The J gene is TRBJ2-3, the V gene TRBV10-3; no firm D call. The length of the CDR3 is 12 residues. Germline CDR1 and CDR2: ENHRY and SYGVKD. Trimming removed 6 bases from V and 0 bases from J, with 4 bases in between.

The chain uses TRBV7-9 and TRBJ2-2; 8 bases fit TRBD1. The CDR3 totals 16 residues. V shed 4 bases, J shed 2 bases, and the junction held 6 bases outside the gene matches. Germline values: CDR1 SEHNR, CDR2 FQNEAQ (reference sequence). CDR3 DNA sequence: TGTGCCAGCAGCTATCGACAGGGGAAAAACACCGGGGAGCTGTTTTTT. This translates into CASSYRQGKNTGELFF.

The rearrangement uses TRBV21-1 and TRBJ2-7; the table's TRBD2 call for D was not verified on the DNA. TRBV21-1 is annotated as a pseudogene. The length of the CDR3 is 18 residues. CDR3 bases: TGTGCCAGCAGTCAAAAAGGGAGGGGGAGACAGAGACCCTACGAGCAGTACTTC. Its translation is CASSQKGRGRQRPYEQYF.

The chain couples TRBV5-8 to TRBJ1-1; D ambiguous. V lost 6 bases to trimming and J lost 4 bases, with 16 bases between them. CDR1 is SGHTS, CDR2 YDEGEE, per germline. The CDR3 runs 14 residues. The CDR3 DNA sequence: TGTGCCAGCACCCCCAGGCACCGGGGCACTGAAGCTTTCTTT. This translates into CASTPRHRGTEAFF.

The chain couples TRBV21-1 to TRBJ2-7; TRBD2 was called by the table and not checked on the DNA. TRBV21-1 is a pseudogene locus. The CDR3 is 15 amino acids. CDR3 coding DNA: TGTGCCAGCAGCAAAGCCCTAGCGGGTATCTACGAGCAGTACTTC. Translating it yields CASSKALAGIYEQYF.